In this sample, the clone carrying this T cell receptor beta chain turned up a few times. As yet, its antigen is unknown. The sample comes from a study of Ad26.COV2.S vaccination and SARS-CoV-2 variants. Study-wide background: The Ad26.COV2.S arm of the COV1001 trial was where the donor was placed.

Germline V gene lookup returns CDR1 MNHEY and CDR2 SVGEGT. The CDR3 spans 15 residues. The J segment lost 6 bases and the V segment lost 5 bases, leaving 10 bases of the junction unmatched. Documented treatment: some 20 received Ad26.COV2.S at low or high dose, single or two shots; 5 received placebo; per-sample allocation not given. Specimen acquisition occurred on day 63 following the initial vaccine or placebo injection. Study-level points and caveats: Overall T cell responses may have been underestimated by the analyses of TCR breadth and depth.

The method was immunoSEQ multiplex PCR; TCRdb's version includes in-frame clones alone and lacks a portion of them. In the table there are around 340,000 clones, approximately 90% of which are singletons. The sequencing here drew on peripheral blood, taken in a trial of Ad26.COV2.S vaccine versus placebo. The chain couples TRBV6-2 or TRBV6-3 to TRBJ1-5, with 7 bases aligning to TRBD1. This clonotype was obtained from a person aged 18 to 65 who received the Ad26.COV2.S COVID-19 vaccine or a placebo. The CDR3 reads CASSGGQAKGQPQHF. The CDR3 nucleotides read TGTGCCAGCAGTGGAGGACAGGCTAAAGGTCAGCCCCAGCATTTT.